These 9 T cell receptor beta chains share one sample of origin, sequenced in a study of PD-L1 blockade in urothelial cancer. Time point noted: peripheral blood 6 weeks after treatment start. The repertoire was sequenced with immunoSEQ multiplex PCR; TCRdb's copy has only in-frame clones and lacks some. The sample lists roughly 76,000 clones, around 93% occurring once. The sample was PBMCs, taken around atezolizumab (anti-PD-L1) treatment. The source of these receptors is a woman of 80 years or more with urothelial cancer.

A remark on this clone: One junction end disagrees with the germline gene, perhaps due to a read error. This CDR3 reads CASSNDVSGPKF. The CDR3 DNA sequence: TGTGCCAGCAGCAACGATGTGTCAGGGCCAAAATTT. The chain is built from TRBV5-4 and TRBJ1-1; tentative D call: TRBD1 (5 bases). Germline V gives CDR1 SGHNT, CDR2 YYREEE (reference sequence). CDR3 length: 12 residues.

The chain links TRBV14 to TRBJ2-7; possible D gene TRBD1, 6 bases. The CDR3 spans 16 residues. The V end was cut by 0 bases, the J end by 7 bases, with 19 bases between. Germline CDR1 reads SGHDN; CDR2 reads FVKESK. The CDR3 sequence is CASSQDRTAVSVEQYF. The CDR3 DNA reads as TGTGCCAGCAGCCAAGATCGGACAGCCGTCTCCGTTGAGCAGTACTTC.

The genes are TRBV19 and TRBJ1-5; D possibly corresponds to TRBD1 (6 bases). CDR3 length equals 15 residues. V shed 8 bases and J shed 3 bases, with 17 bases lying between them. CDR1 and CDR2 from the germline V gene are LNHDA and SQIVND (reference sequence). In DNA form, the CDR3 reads TGTGCCAGTGGTAGGGGGAGGGGATCCAATCAGCCCCAGCATTTT. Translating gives CASGRGRGSNQPQHF.

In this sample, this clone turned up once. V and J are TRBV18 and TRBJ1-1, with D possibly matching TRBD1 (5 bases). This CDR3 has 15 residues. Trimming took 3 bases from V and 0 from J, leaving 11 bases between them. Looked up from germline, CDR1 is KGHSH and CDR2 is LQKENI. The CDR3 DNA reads TGTGCCAGCTCACCCCGGGGGAACATGAACACTGAAGCTTTCTTT. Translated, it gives CASSPRGNMNTEAFF.

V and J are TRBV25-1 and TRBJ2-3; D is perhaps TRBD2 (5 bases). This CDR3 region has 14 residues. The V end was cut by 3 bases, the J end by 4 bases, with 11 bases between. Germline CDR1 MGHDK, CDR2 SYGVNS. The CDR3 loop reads CASSESLAPDTQYF. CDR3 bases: TGTGCCAGCAGTGAGTCTCTAGCCCCAGATACGCAGTATTTT.

CDR3 nucleotide sequence: TGTGCCAGCTCACCACTCGCGGGGGGTGGAGATCAGCCCCAGCATTTT. Translation: CASSPLAGGGDQPQHF. The chain has TRBV18 and TRBJ1-5; TRBD1 might be the D (5 bases). The V and J ends lost 1 base and 5 bases respectively, with 15 bases between them. This CDR3 spans 16 amino acids. Germline V gene data show CDR1 as KGHSH and CDR2 as LQKENI.

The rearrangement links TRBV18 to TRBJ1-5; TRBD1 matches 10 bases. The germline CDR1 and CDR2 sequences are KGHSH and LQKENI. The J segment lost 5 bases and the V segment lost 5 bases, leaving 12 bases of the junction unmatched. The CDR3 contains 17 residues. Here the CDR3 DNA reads TGTGCCAGCTCAAAATCTTCGCCGACAGGGGGCTATCAGCCCCAGCATTTT. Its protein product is CASSKSSPTGGYQPQHF.

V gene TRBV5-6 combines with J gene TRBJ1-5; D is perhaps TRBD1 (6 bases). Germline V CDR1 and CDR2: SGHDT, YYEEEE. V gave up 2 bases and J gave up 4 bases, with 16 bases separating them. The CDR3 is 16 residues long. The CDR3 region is CASSFGQSGMNQPQHF. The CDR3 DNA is TGTGCCAGCAGCTTCGGACAGTCAGGGATGAATCAGCCCCAGCATTTT.

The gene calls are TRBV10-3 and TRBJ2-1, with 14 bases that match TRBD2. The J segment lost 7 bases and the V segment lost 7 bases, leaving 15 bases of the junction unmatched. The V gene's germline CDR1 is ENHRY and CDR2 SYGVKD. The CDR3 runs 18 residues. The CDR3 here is CAINRGLAGEKAGNEQFF. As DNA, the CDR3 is TGTGCCATCAATCGGGGACTAGCGGGAGAAAAGGCGGGAAATGAGCAGTTCTTC.